This record covers a single TCR beta chain. V lost 4 bases and J lost 7; bases outside the gene matches: 9. Looked up from germline, CDR1 is MDHEN and CDR2 is SYDVKM. The CDR3 sequence is 16 residues long. These data originate in a study of T cells of healthy individuals. Each CDR3 protein is one row after TCRdb ran MiXCR on the 5' RACE reads. The repertoire holds 100,000 or so distinct CDR3 sequences, with 15% to 20% as singletons. This chain joins TRBV28 and TRBJ2-1, with 11 bases lining up with TRBD2. The receptor was derived from a human donor in good health. The CDR3 spells CASSSRTSGGGNEQFF. CDR3 in DNA: TGTGCCAGCAGTTCTAGAACTAGCGGGGGTGGTAATGAGCAGTTCTTC.